This T cell receptor (beta chain) was sequenced for a study of shared clonotypes between healthy human individuals. About the study: The study enrolled a couple of women and three men aged 18 to 49.

Remarks on this clone: Its antigen is undetermined.

The protocol was immunoSEQ multiplex PCR, while the TCRdb copy is restricted to in-frame clones and leaves out a portion. The data hold roughly 480,000 clones, with around 79% observed a single time. Donors, healthy HIV-negative adults, lacked recent acute infections or vaccinations. Points from the study as a whole: The small donor group covered limited genetic and exposure diversity.

Germline trimming cut 0 bases from V and 2 bases from J; bases unmatched to any gene: 8. CDR3 length equals 18 residues. CDR1 and CDR2 from the germline V gene are LGHNA and YSLEER. The V call is TRBV4-3, the J call TRBJ2-7, with TRBD2 matching over 12 bases. This receptor was identified in a woman aged 40 to 50 in good health. Some clones in this sample may be carry-over from other donors' samples. The sample taken for sequencing was PBMCs. This CDR3 reads CASSQDLLGLAGPYEQYF. The CDR3 DNA reads TGCGCCAGCAGCCAAGATTTACTCGGACTAGCGGGACCCTACGAGCAGTACTTC.